The rows below give T cell receptor beta chains drawn from one sample of a study of CD4+ T cells in melanoma. Data came from immunoSEQ multiplex PCR; TCRdb stores just in-frame clones and leaves some out. The profile shows more than 20,000 clones, roughly four fifths of them singletons. The specimen was cells from a culture (not recorded whether cultured in vitro). The receptor source for this set is a human donor with melanoma. The CDR3 runs from the conserved cysteine through the conserved F or W. A D gene is named only where the DNA matches it firmly. The size field is filled for only some rows; it gives once, few, many or a size class.

CAWSSGWDTDPTEAFF	TGTGCCTGGAGTTCGGGTTGGGACACAGATCCCACTGAAGCTTTCTTT	TRBV30	.	TRBJ1-1	16	.
CAQRGDPPKNGYTF	TGTGCACAAAGGGGGGACCCCCCAAAGAATGGCTACACCTTC	TRBV7-9	.	TRBJ1-2	14	.
CASSFASGENIQYF	TGCGCCAGCAGCTTTGCTAGCGGAGAAAACATTCAGTACTTC	TRBV5-1	TRBD2	TRBJ2-4	14	.
CASGTGGVGTEAFF	TGCGCCAGCGGGACAGGGGGCGTCGGGACTGAAGCTTTCTTT	TRBV10-1	TRBD1	TRBJ1-1	14	few
CASSAHSGDYEQYF	TGTGCCAGCAGTGCCCACAGCGGAGATTACGAGCAGTACTTC	TRBV2	.	TRBJ2-7	14	once
CSVLSSWNEQFF	TGCAGCGTTTTATCATCTTGGAATGAGCAGTTCTTC	TRBV29-1	.	TRBJ2-1	12	.
CASSAFGRSSRGGDTQYF	TGTGCCAGCAGCGCCTTTGGTAGGTCGAGCCGAGGAGGAGATACGCAGTATTTT	TRBV9	.	TRBJ2-3	18	once
CAISDIRMNTEAFF	TGTGCCATCAGTGATATCCGCATGAACACTGAAGCTTTCTTT	TRBV10-3	.	TRBJ1-1	14	once
CASSLTGSGEPQHF	TGTGCCAGCAGCTTGACAGGGAGCGGCGAACCCCAGCATTTT	TRBV5-4	.	TRBJ1-5	14	.
CASSEGGEQFF	TGCGCCAGCAGTGAGGGGGGCGAGCAGTTCTTC	TRBV10-1	.	TRBJ2-1	11	.
CASSRQGYGYTF	TGTGCCAGCAGCAGACAGGGGTATGGCTACACCTTC	TRBV6-5	TRBD1	TRBJ1-2	12	.
CASSVYSYEQYF	TGTGCCAGCAGTGTATACTCCTACGAGCAGTACTTC	TRBV6-1	.	TRBJ2-7	12	few
CASSPKEGNGYTF	TGTGCCAGCTCCCCTAAAGAAGGGAATGGCTACACCTTC	TRBV18	.	TRBJ1-2	13	.
CAWSVTRQSEAFF	TGTGCCTGGAGTGTAACCCGGCAGTCTGAAGCTTTCTTT	TRBV30	.	TRBJ1-1	13	.
CASSNPGPDGYTF	TGTGCCAGCAGCAACCCTGGACCTGATGGCTACACCTTC	TRBV9	.	TRBJ1-2	13	.
CAWSSGRGTDTQYF	TGTGCCTGGAGTAGTGGGCGCGGCACAGATACGCAGTATTTT	TRBV30	.	TRBJ2-3	14	.
CASSPVGVSYNEQFF	TGCGCCAGCAGCCCCGTGGGGGTTTCGTACAATGAGCAGTTCTTC	TRBV5-1	.	TRBJ2-1	15	.
CASSFYSGGSVQETQYF	TGTGCCAGCAGCTTTTACAGCGGGGGGTCGGTTCAAGAGACCCAGTACTTC	TRBV5-6	TRBD2	TRBJ2-5	17	.
CASSDNHNEQFF	TGTGCCAGCAGTGACAACCACAATGAGCAGTTCTTC	TRBV6-6	.	TRBJ2-1	12	.
CAISESKTSSGANVLTF	TGTGCCATCAGTGAGTCGAAAACGAGCTCTGGGGCCAACGTCCTGACTTTC	TRBV10-3	.	TRBJ2-6	17	.
CATSRDNNEKLFF	TGTGCCACCAGCAGAGATAATAATGAAAAACTGTTTTTT	TRBV15	.	TRBJ1-4	13	.
CASSLGGSPETQYF	TGCGCCAGCAGCTTGGGGGGGAGCCCGGAGACCCAGTACTTC	TRBV5-1	.	TRBJ2-5	14	few
CASSYLLWDARTEAFF	TGTGCCAGCAGTTATCTCCTGTGGGACGCGAGAACTGAAGCTTTCTTT	TRBV5-8	.	TRBJ1-1	16	once
CASSLAPGGNQPQHF	TGTGCCAGCAGCTTAGCCCCAGGGGGCAATCAGCCCCAGCATTTT	TRBV7-6	.	TRBJ1-5	15	.
CASSLSHQETQYF	TGTGCCAGCAGCTTAAGCCACCAAGAGACCCAGTACTTC	TRBV11-2	.	TRBJ2-5	13	.
CASSQDYGEVGSPLHF	TGCGCCAGCAGCCAAGACTATGGGGAAGTGGGTTCACCCCTCCACTTT	TRBV4-1	.	TRBJ1-6	16	.
CASSFVRGSYNEQFF	TGTGCCAGCAGCTTTGTGAGGGGGTCCTACAATGAGCAGTTCTTC	TRBV5-6	.	TRBJ2-1	15	.
CASSRDSPLHF	TGTGCCAGCAGCAGAGATTCACCCCTCCACTTT	TRBV6-6	.	TRBJ1-6	11	.